One sample yielded the 16 T cell receptor beta chains listed below, sequenced in a study of T-cell memory formation after mild COVID-19. TCRdb reprocessed the 5' RACE reads via MiXCR and lists one record per CDR3 protein. The sample holds under 300,000 distinct CDR3 sequences, around 8% seen once. Sequenced input: PBMCs or a T cell subset sorted from them (not recorded which). The receptors derive from a man in his late teens or twenties who had mild COVID-19 (a few samples of this study predate the infection). Cell type and time point are not known.

The genes are TRBV10-1 and TRBJ1-2; maybe TRBD1 (5 bases). Germline V lookup: CDR1 WNHNN, CDR2 SYGVQD (reference sequence). V dropped 4 bases and J dropped 2 bases, with 8 bases sitting between them. This CDR3 spans 13 amino acids. The CDR3 DNA follows: TGCGCCAGCAGTGGACAGACCAACTATGGCTACACCTTC. This sequence encodes CASSGQTNYGYTF.

The table lists this clonotype with a few counts. The gene calls are TRBV3-1 and TRBJ2-5, with 7 bases fitting TRBD1. The ends lost 0 bases at V and 6 bases at J; junction bases unmatched: 7. Looked up from germline, CDR1 is LGHDT and CDR2 is YNNKEL (reference sequence). The CDR3 totals 15 residues. CDR3 protein: CASSQDRGRGKTQYF. The CDR3 nucleotides are TGTGCCAGCAGCCAAGATCGCGGCAGGGGGAAGACCCAGTACTTC.

The V gene is TRBV15, the J gene TRBJ2-4; D assignment may be TRBD1 or TRBD2 (5 bases each). The CDR3 consists of 14 residues. The V and J ends lost 3 bases and 9 bases respectively, with 15 bases between them. Looked up from germline, CDR1 is LNHNV and CDR2 is YYDKDF (reference sequence). Here the CDR3 DNA reads TGTGCCACCAGCAGTGAGGGGAGACGAGGCATTCAGTACTTC. Its translation is CATSSEGRRGIQYF.

V is TRBV6-5 and J is TRBJ2-7; a weak D match, TRBD1 (5 bases). Germline V gene lookup returns CDR1 MNHEY and CDR2 SVGAGI. Trimming took off 6 bases at V and 4 bases at J, with 22 bases between the two ends. This CDR3 spans 16 amino acids. The CDR3 here is CASRQESSPGFYEQYF. DNA for the CDR3: TGTGCCAGCAGACAGGAGTCGAGCCCGGGTTTTTACGAGCAGTACTTC.

Many counts were recorded for this clonotype. V is TRBV5-1 and J is TRBJ2-7; 12 nucleotides match TRBD2. Unmatched junction bases numbered 4, after V lost 7 bases and J lost 5 bases. Germline V gene lookup returns CDR1 SGHRS and CDR2 YFSETQ. CDR3 length: 13 residues. CDR3 coding DNA: TGCGCCAGCCAACTAGCGGGGGGCAACGAGCAGTACTTC. Its protein product is CASQLAGGNEQYF.

This rearrangement joins TRBV6-2 or TRBV6-3 to TRBJ1-5, with D unresolved. The germline V gene has CDR1 MNHEY and CDR2 SVGEGT. V was cut by 5 bases and J by 11 bases, with 10 bases left in between. The CDR3 length is 11 residues. The CDR3 sequence: CASSQAGAQHF. The CDR3 region has the DNA TGTGCCAGCAGTCAGGCGGGAGCCCAGCATTTT.

This clonotype was seen a handful of times. CDR3: CASSLTGAADTQYF. The CDR3 DNA is TGCGCCAGCAGCTTGACAGGGGCGGCAGATACGCAGTATTTT. This sequence joins TRBV5-1 and TRBJ2-3; 7 positions agree with TRBD1. CDR1 SGHRS and CDR2 YFSETQ come from the germline V gene. The CDR3 loop spans 14 amino acids. The V gene end was trimmed by 1 base and the J gene end by 4 bases; junction bases not matched to a gene: 3.

The chain uses TRBV7-3 and TRBJ2-2; 10 bases match TRBD1. The CDR3 runs 16 residues. Per germline, CDR1 SGHTA and CDR2 FQGTGA. V dropped 6 bases and J dropped 5; count of bases not matched to a gene: 9. CDR3 residues: CASRTPGQGGTGELFF. DNA for the CDR3: TGTGCCAGCAGAACCCCCGGACAGGGGGGGACCGGGGAGCTGTTTTTT.

The chain joins TRBV28 to TRBJ2-7; TRBD1 matches 8 bases. The CDR3 consists of 16 residues. Germline loops: CDR1 MDHEN, CDR2 SYDVKM. V was clipped by 7 bases and J by 0 bases; unmatched bases: 11. CDR3 nucleotide sequence: TGTGCCAGCAAACCACCCCAGGGGGCAAGCTCCTACGAGCAGTACGTC. This encodes CASKPPQGASSYEQYV.

The chain joins TRBV19 to TRBJ1-5, with D unclear. CDR3 length: 15 amino acids. Trimming cost V 6 bases and J 4 bases, with 16 bases left between them. Germline CDR1 LNHDA, CDR2 SQIVND (reference sequence). CDR3 in amino acids: CASRTNTVMNQPQHF. CDR3 nucleotide sequence: TGTGCCAGTAGGACGAATACTGTGATGAATCAGCCCCAGCATTTT.

The sample holds a few counts of this clonotype. The chain has TRBV10-3 and TRBJ1-2, with 9 bases fitting TRBD1. V was clipped by 7 bases and J by 3 bases; unmatched bases: 3. Germline lookup yields CDR1 ENHRY and CDR2 SYGVKD. The length of the CDR3 is 13 residues. The CDR3 spells CAIMTGGDYGYTF. The CDR3 DNA reads as TGTGCCATCATGACAGGGGGAGACTATGGCTACACCTTC.

J is TRBJ1-1 and V is TRBV28, with D perhaps matching TRBD1 (6 bases). The CDR3 loop spans 13 amino acids. Germline V gene lookup returns CDR1 MDHEN and CDR2 SYDVKM. The V gene lost 6 bases and the J gene lost 5 bases, with 13 bases spanning the gap. Here the CDR3 DNA reads TGTGCCAGCAGGCGAGGGGGGGGAACTGAAGCTTTCTTT. It translates to CASRRGGGTEAFF.

The V and J genes are TRBV4-1 and TRBJ2-5; D gene ambiguous. This CDR3 region has 16 residues. Germline V gene lookup returns CDR1 MGHRA and CDR2 YSYEKL. V was clipped by 0 bases and J by 1 base, with 12 bases between them. The CDR3 bases are TGCGCCAGCAGCCAAGACCTGACCCAAGTCCAAGAGACCCAGTACTTC. It codes for CASSQDLTQVQETQYF.

For this clonotype: A read error may explain this, as a much larger clone is one base away. The chain has TRBV12-3 or TRBV12-4 and TRBJ2-7; D may be TRBD2 (7 bases). V was shortened by 0 bases and J by 5 bases, with 8 bases between the two germline ends. The CDR3 loop spans 13 amino acids. The CDR3 reads CASSLAGGHEQYV. Written as DNA, the CDR3 is TGTGCCAGCAGTTTAGCGGGGGGGCACGAGCAGTACGTC.

The CDR3 here is CASSLPRDRVVHGYTF. The CDR3, as DNA: TGTGCCAGCAGTCTACCCCGGGACAGGGTAGTCCATGGCTACACCTTC. The J gene is TRBJ1-2, the V gene TRBV6-2 or TRBV6-3, with 9 bases fitting TRBD1. The CDR3 sequence is 16 residues long. J was trimmed by 6 bases and V by 5 bases; bases with no gene match: 13. The V gene's germline CDR1 is MNHEY and CDR2 SVGEGT.

This clonotype was detected ten times or more. The chain joins TRBV11-2 to TRBJ2-5, with 7 bases that match TRBD1. The V segment lost 8 bases and the J segment 1 base; nucleotides outside the gene matches: 19. The CDR3 length is 18 residues. Germline assignment: CDR1 SGHAT and CDR2 FQNNGV. CDR3 DNA: TGTGCCAGCCGGCTGAATCACGGGACAGCCTCTCTCCAAGAGACCCAGTACTTC. Protein: CASRLNHGTASLQETQYF.